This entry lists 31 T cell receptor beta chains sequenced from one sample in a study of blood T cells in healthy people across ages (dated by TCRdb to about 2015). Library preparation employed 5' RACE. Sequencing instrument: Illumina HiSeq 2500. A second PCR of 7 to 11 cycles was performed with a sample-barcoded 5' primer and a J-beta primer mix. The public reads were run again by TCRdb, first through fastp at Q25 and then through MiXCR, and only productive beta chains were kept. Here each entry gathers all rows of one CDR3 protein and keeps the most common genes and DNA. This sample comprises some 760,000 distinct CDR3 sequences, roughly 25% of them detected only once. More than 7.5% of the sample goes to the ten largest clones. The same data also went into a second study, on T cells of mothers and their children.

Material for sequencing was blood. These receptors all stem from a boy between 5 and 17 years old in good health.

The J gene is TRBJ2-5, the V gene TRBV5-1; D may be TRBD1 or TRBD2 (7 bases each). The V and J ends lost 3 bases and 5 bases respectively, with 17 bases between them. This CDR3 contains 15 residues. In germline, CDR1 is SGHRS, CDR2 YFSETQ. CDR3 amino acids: CASSSRQGGLETQYF. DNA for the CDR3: TGCGCCAGCAGCTCCCGACAGGGAGGGCTTGAGACCCAGTACTTC.

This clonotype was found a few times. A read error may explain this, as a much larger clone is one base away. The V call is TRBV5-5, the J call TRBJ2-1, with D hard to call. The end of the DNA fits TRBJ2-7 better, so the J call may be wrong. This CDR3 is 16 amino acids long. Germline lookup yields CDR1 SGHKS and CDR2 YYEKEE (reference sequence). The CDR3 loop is CAGSLAHLVSLGEQYF. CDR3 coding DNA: TGTGCCGGCAGCTTGGCCCACTTGGTCTCGCTGGGGGAGCAGTACTTC.

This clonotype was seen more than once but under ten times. The CDR3 DNA reads TGTGCCAGCAGCCAAGGAGAGGGAGGGGTCTACAATGAGCAGTTCTTC. Amino acid sequence: CASSQGEGGVYNEQFF. V gene TRBV4-2 combines with J gene TRBJ2-1; 7 nucleotides line up with TRBD2. Per germline, CDR1 LGHNA and CDR2 YNFKEQ. The CDR3 contains 16 residues. V shed 1 base and J 3 bases; nucleotides not matched to a gene: 6.

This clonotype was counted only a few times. The CDR3 loop is CASSLGGGPHNEQFF. CDR3 in DNA: TGTGCCAGCAGCTTGGGCGGGGGGCCCCACAATGAGCAGTTCTTC. The chain joins TRBV7-2 to TRBJ2-1, with 8 nucleotides matching TRBD2. The V and J ends lost 3 bases and 5 bases, in that order; junction bases with no gene match: 6. Germline V lookup: CDR1 SGHTA, CDR2 FQGNSA. This CDR3 spans 15 amino acids.

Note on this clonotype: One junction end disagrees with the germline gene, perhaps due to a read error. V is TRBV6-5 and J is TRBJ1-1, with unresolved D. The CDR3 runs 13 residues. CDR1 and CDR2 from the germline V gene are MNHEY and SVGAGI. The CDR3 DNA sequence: TGTGCCCGCAGTTTAAGCAGGAACACTGAAGCTTTCTTT. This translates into CARSLSRNTEAFF.

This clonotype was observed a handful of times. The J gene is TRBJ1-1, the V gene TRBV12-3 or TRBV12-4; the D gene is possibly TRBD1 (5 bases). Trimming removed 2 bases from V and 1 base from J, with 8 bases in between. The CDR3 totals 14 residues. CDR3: CASSLKGSNTEAFF. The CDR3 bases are TGTGCCAGCAGTTTAAAGGGGTCGAACACTGAAGCTTTCTTT.

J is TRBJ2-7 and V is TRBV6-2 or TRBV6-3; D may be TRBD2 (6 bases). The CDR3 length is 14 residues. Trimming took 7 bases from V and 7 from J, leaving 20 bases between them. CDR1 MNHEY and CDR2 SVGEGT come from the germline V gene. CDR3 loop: CASNLGGEGGEQYF. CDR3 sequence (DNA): TGTGCCAGCAACCTCGGTGGCGAGGGAGGAGAGCAGTACTTC.

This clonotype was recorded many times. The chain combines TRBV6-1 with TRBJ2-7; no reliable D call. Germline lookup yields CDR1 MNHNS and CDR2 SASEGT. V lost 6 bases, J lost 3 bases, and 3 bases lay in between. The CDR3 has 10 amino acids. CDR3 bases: TGTGCCAGCAGCGACTACGAGCAGTACTTC. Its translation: CASSDYEQYF.

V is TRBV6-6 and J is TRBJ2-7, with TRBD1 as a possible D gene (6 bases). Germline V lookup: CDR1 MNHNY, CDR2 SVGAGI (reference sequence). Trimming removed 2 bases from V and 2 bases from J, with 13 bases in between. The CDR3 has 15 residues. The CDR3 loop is CASSYSLGQTYEQYF. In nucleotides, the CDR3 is TGTGCCAGCAGTTACAGTCTAGGACAGACCTACGAGCAGTACTTC.

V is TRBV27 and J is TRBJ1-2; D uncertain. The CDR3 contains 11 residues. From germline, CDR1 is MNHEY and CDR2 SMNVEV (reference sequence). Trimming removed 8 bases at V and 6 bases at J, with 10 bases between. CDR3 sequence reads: CASGGWNGYTF. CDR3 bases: TGTGCCAGCGGAGGCTGGAATGGCTACACCTTC.

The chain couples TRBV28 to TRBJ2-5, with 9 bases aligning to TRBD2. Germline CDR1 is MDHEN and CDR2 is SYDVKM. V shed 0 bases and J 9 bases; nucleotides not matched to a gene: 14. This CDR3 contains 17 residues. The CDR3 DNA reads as TGTGCCAGCAGTTTATGGTCCGGGACTAGCCGTCTAGATTCCCAGTACTTC. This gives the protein CASSLWSGTSRLDSQYF.

The CDR3 DNA sequence: TGTGCCAGTAGAACACAGGGATTGAGCAATCAGCCCCAGCATTTT. Its translation: CASRTQGLSNQPQHF. The J gene is TRBJ1-5, the V gene TRBV19; TRBD1 might be the D (6 bases). Trimming pared 6 bases from V and 1 base from J, leaving 13 bases between. The CDR3 sequence is 15 residues long. Germline CDR1 LNHDA, CDR2 SQIVND (reference sequence).

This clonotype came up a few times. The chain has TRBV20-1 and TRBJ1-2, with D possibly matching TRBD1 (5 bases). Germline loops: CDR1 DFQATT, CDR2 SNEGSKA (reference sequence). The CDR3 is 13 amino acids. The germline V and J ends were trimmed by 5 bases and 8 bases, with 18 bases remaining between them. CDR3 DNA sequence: TGCAGTGCTCGAATCAGGCAGGGAGGGGGCTACACCTTC. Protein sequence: CSARIRQGGGYTF.

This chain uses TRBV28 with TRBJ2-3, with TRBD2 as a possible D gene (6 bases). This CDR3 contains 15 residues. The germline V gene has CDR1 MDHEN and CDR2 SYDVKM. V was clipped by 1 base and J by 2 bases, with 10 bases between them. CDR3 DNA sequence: TGTGCCAGCAGTTTATACGGGGGAACCACAGATACGCAGTATTTT. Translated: CASSLYGGTTDTQYF.

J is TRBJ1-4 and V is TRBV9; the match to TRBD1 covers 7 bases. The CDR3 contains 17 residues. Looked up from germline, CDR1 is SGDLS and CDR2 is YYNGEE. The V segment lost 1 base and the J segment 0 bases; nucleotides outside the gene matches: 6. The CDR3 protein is CASSVNRGLATNEKLFF. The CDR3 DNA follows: TGTGCCAGCAGCGTAAACAGGGGCCTTGCAACTAATGAAAAACTGTTTTTT.

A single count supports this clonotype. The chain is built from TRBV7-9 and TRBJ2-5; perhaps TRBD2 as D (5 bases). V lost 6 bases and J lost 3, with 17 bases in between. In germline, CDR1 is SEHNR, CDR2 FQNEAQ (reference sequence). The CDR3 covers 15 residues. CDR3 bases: TGTGCCAGCAGGGTAGCATCGGTGGAGGAAGAGACCCAGTACTTC. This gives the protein CASRVASVEEETQYF. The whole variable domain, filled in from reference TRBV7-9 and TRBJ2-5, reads DTGVSQNPRHKITKRGQNVTFRCDPISEHNRLYWYRQTLGQGPEFLTYFQNEAQLEKSRLLSDRFSAERPKGSFSTLEIQRTEQGDSAMYLCASRVASVEEETQYFGPGTRLLVL.

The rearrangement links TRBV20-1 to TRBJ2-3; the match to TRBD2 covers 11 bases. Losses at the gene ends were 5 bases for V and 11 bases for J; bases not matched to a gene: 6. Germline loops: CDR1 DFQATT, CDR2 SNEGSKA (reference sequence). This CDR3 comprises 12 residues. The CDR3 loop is CSAPTLAGEQYF. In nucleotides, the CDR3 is TGCAGTGCTCCTACACTAGCGGGAGAGCAGTATTTT.

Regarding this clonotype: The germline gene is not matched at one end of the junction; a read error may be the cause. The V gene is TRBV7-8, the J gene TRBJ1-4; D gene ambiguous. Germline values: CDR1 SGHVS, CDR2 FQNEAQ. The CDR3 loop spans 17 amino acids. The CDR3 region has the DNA TGTGCCGGCAGCCCGAACCGACCCCCGAGGTTAGAGGAAAAACTGTTTTTT. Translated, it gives CAGSPNRPPRLEEKLFF.

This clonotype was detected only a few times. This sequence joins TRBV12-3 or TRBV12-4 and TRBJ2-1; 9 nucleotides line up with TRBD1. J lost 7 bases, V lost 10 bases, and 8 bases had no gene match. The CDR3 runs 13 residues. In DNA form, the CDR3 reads TGTGCCACCGGCCCGGGACAGGGAAATGAGCAGTTCTTC. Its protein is CATGPGQGNEQFF.

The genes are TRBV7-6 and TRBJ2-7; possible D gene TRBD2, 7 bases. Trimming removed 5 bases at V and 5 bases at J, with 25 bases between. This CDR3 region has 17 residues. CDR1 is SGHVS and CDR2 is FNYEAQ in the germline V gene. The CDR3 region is CASSPSTMTGRGDEQYF. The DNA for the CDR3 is TGTGCCAGCAGCCCGTCGACCATGACAGGTCGGGGGGACGAGCAGTACTTC.

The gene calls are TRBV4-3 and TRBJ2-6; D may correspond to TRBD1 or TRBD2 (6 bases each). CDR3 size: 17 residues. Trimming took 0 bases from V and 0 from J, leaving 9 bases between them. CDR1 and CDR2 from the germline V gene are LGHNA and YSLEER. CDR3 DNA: TGCGCCAGCAGCCAAGAACAGGGAGGCTCTGGGGCCAACGTCCTGACTTTC. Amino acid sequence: CASSQEQGGSGANVLTF.

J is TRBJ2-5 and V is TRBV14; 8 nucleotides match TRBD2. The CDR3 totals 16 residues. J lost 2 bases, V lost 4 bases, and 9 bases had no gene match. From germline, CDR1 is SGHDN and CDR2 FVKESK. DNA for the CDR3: TGTGCCAGCAGCCCCCGGGGGGGAGCGTCACAAGAGACCCAGTACTTC. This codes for CASSPRGGASQETQYF.

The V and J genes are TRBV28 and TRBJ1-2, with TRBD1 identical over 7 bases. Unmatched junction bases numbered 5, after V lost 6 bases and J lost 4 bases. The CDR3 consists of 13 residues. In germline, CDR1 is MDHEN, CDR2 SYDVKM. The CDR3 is CASSWTGTYGYTF. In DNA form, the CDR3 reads TGTGCCAGCAGCTGGACAGGTACCTATGGCTACACCTTC.

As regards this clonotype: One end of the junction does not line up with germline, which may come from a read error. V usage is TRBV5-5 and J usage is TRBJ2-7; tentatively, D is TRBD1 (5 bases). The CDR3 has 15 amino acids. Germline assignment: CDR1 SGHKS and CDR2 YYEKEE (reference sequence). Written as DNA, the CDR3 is TGTGCCAGCAGCATCTTATTCGCGGACAATTACGAGCAGCACTTC. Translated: CASSILFADNYEQHF.

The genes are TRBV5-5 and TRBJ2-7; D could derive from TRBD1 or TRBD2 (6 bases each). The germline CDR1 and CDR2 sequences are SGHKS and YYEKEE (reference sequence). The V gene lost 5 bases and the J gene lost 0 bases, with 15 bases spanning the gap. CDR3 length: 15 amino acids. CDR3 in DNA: TGTGCCAGCAGTCCGGGGGCAGCGAGCTCCTACGAGCAGTACTTC. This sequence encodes CASSPGAASSYEQYF.

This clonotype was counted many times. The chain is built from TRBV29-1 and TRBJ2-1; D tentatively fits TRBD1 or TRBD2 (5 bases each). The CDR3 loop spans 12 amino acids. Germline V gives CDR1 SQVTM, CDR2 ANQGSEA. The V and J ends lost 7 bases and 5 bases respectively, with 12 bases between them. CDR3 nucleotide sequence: TGCAGCGCACGGGGACCGGACAATGAGCAGTTCTTC. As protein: CSARGPDNEQFF.

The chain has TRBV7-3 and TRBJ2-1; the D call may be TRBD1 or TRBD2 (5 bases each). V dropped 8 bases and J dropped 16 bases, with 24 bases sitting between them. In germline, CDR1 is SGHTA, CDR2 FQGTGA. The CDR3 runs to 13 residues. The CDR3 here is CASGLDGGSVYFF. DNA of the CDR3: TGTGCCAGCGGATTGGATGGGGGATCGGTTTATTTCTTC.

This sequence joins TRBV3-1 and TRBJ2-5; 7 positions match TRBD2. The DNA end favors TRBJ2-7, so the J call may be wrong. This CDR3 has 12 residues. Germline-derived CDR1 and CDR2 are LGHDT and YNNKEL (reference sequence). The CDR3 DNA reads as TGTGCCTCTAGCGGAGCCCCCTACGAGCAGTACTTC. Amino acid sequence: CASSGAPYEQYF.

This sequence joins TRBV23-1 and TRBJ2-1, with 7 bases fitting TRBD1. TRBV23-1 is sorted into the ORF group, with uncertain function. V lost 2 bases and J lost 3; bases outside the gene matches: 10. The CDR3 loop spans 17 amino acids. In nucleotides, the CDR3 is TGCGCCAGCAGTCAACCAAGAACCGGGACAGTCTACAATGAGCAGTTCTTC. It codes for CASSQPRTGTVYNEQFF.

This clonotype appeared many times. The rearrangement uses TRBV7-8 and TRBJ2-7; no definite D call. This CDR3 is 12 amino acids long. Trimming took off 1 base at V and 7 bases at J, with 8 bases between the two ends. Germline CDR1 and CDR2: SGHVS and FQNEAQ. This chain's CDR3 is CASSLGGGEQYF. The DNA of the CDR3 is TGTGCCAGCAGCTTAGGAGGTGGGGAGCAGTACTTC.

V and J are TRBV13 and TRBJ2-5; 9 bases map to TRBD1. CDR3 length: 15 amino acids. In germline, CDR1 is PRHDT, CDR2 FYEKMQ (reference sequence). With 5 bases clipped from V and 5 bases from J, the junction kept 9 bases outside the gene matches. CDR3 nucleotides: TGTGCCAGCAGCCTCCGGGACAGGGAAATTGAGACCCAGTACTTC. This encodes CASSLRDREIETQYF.